These 26 T cell receptor beta chains were sequenced from one sample in a study of blood T cell repertoires in COVID-19. Some clones are missing from TCRdb's copy, which holds only in-frame ones; the method was immunoSEQ multiplex PCR. The repertoire holds about 260,000 clones, about 87% seen once, with approximately 4% in the top ten. The sequencing input was peripheral blood. These receptors came from a man in his 60s who had recovered from COVID-19.

The V and J genes are TRBV12-3 or TRBV12-4 and TRBJ2-3, with 11 bases matching TRBD1. J gave up 5 bases and V 11 bases, and 6 bases lay outside the gene matches. The CDR3 contains 13 residues. The DNA of the CDR3 is TGTGCCGCAGGACAGGGGGCCCGAGATACGCAGTATTTT. Its translation: CAAGQGARDTQYF.

J is TRBJ2-5 and V is TRBV5-4; TRBD2 aligns across 7 bases. Germline V gives CDR1 SGHNT, CDR2 YYREEE (reference sequence). Losses at the gene ends were 4 bases for V and 5 bases for J; bases not matched to a gene: 11. This CDR3 region has 15 residues. The CDR3 reads CASSPAGASAETQYF. CDR3 in DNA: TGTGCCAGCAGCCCGGCGGGAGCTAGTGCGGAGACCCAGTACTTC.

This clone was observed once. This rearrangement joins TRBV4-1 to TRBJ2-5; 14 positions match TRBD2. Per the germline V gene, CDR1 is MGHRA and CDR2 is YSYEKL. There are 17 residues in the CDR3. V gave up 1 base and J gave up 1 base; unmatched junction bases: 2. The CDR3 DNA sequence: TGCGCCAGCAGCCAAGTGGGACTAGCGGGGGTCCAAGAGACCCAGTACTTC. Protein: CASSQVGLAGVQETQYF.

The rearrangement joins TRBV6-5 to TRBJ2-1; D possibly corresponds to TRBD2 (7 bases). The V gene lost 7 bases and the J gene lost 5 bases, with 18 bases spanning the gap. Germline CDR1 MNHEY, CDR2 SVGAGI. This CDR3 is 15 amino acids long. Here the CDR3 reads CASTTGRGHNNEQFF. CDR3 nucleotide sequence: TGTGCCAGCACCACCGGGCGGGGGCACAACAATGAGCAGTTCTTC.

V usage is TRBV13 and J usage is TRBJ1-1; D gene unclear. The germline V gene encodes CDR1 PRHDT and CDR2 FYEKMQ (reference sequence). V shed 1 base and J shed 11 bases, with 14 bases lying between them. CDR3 length: 13 amino acids. CDR3 protein: CASSLERAGSAFF. The CDR3, as DNA: TGTGCCAGCAGCTTAGAACGGGCCGGGAGTGCTTTCTTT.

The V gene is TRBV5-1, the J gene TRBJ2-3; D may be TRBD2 (6 bases). CDR1 SGHRS and CDR2 YFSETQ come from the germline V gene. The CDR3 is made up of 15 amino acids. Trimming cost V 2 bases and J 0 bases, with 10 bases left between them. The CDR3: CASSFGLTSTDTQYF. DNA of the CDR3: TGCGCCAGCAGCTTCGGACTAACTAGCACAGATACGCAGTATTTT.

As DNA, the CDR3 is TGTGCCAGCAGTTTTAGGGGTTACGAGACCCAGTACTTC. Its translation: CASSFRGYETQYF. The rearrangement joins TRBV27 to TRBJ2-5, with a tentative D call TRBD1 (5 bases). The CDR3 totals 13 residues. Trimming took 3 bases from V and 5 from J, leaving 10 bases between them. Germline V gives CDR1 MNHEY, CDR2 SMNVEV (reference sequence).

This chain links TRBV18 with TRBJ1-1, with unresolved D. The germline CDR1 and CDR2 sequences are KGHSH and LQKENI. V was shortened by 3 bases and J by 0 bases, with 14 bases between the two germline ends. This CDR3 is built from 16 residues. The CDR3 here is CASSPSRREMNTEAFF. CDR3 coding DNA: TGTGCCAGCTCACCCTCACGTAGGGAGATGAACACTGAAGCTTTCTTT.

The chain has TRBV19 and TRBJ1-5, with D possibly TRBD1 on 5 matching bases. The CDR3 runs to 15 residues. Germline CDR1 and CDR2: LNHDA and SQIVND (reference sequence). Between the trimmed V and J ends, which lost 1 base and 7 bases, there was a span of 14 bases. The CDR3 is CASSIGEGLGQPQHF. In DNA, the CDR3 is TGTGCCAGTAGTATAGGGGAGGGGTTAGGCCAGCCCCAGCATTTT.

The V gene is TRBV6-1, the J gene TRBJ2-2, with D possibly being TRBD1 (6 bases). V lost 0 bases and J 5 bases, leaving 13 bases between the germline ends. This CDR3 spans 16 amino acids. Germline CDR1 and CDR2: MNHNS and SASEGT. CDR3 residues: CASSEALGARTGELFF. The CDR3 DNA sequence: TGTGCCAGCAGTGAAGCGTTGGGGGCACGGACCGGGGAGCTGTTTTTT.

This chain uses TRBV14 with TRBJ2-3; 9 bases map to TRBD1. The CDR3 has 18 amino acids. The V and J ends lost 0 bases and 2 bases, in that order; junction bases with no gene match: 9. Germline loops: CDR1 SGHDN, CDR2 FVKESK. In DNA form, the CDR3 reads TGTGCCAGCAGCCAAGAGCGTCCCGGGACAGGGTACACAGATACGCAGTATTTT. It specifies CASSQERPGTGYTDTQYF.

The genes are TRBV19 and TRBJ1-2; D remains ambiguous. CDR3 size: 14 residues. V was cut by 3 bases and J by 4 bases, with 12 bases left in between. Germline V gene sequence: CDR1 LNHDA, CDR2 SQIVND (reference sequence). In nucleotides, the CDR3 is TGTGCCAGTAGTATGGGCAGTTACCCCTATGGCTACACCTTC. It translates to CASSMGSYPYGYTF. Based on the CDR3 plus reference TRBV19 and TRBJ1-2, the full variable domain is DGGITQSPKYLFRKEGQNVTLSCEQNLNHDAMYWYRQDPGQGLRLIYYSQIVNDFQKGDIAEGYSVSREKKESFPLTVTSAQKNPTAFYLCASSMGSYPYGYTFGSGTRLTVV.

This clone was counted once. The V and J genes are TRBV7-2 and TRBJ2-1; 9 nucleotides agree with TRBD2. Germline loops: CDR1 SGHTA, CDR2 FQGNSA. With 1 base clipped from V and 13 bases from J, the junction kept 8 bases outside the gene matches. The CDR3 runs to 14 residues. The CDR3 nucleotides are TGTGCCAGCAGCTTAGGACTAGCGGAGACACCTCAGTTCTTC. It specifies CASSLGLAETPQFF.

V and J are TRBV11-3 and TRBJ2-1, with 13 bases aligning to TRBD2. Germline loops: CDR1 SGHNT, CDR2 YENEEA. V lost 5 bases and J lost 5; bases outside the gene matches: 3. This CDR3 contains 15 residues. The CDR3 sequence: CASSTGLAGNNEQFF. As DNA, the CDR3 is TGTGCCAGCAGCACGGGACTAGCGGGGAACAATGAGCAGTTCTTC.

The V gene is TRBV7-6, the J gene TRBJ2-1; D possibly corresponds to TRBD1 (6 bases). Trimming took 5 bases from V and 3 from J, leaving 17 bases between them. Germline CDR1 SGHVS, CDR2 FNYEAQ. This CDR3 is 16 amino acids long. The CDR3 reads CASSTHPGQIYNEQFF. The CDR3, as DNA: TGTGCCAGCAGCACCCATCCGGGACAAATCTACAATGAGCAGTTCTTC.

The CDR3 DNA reads TGCAGCGTTGGTACAGGGTCTAGCACAGATACGCAGTATTTT. Residues: CSVGTGSSTDTQYF. The chain joins TRBV29-1 to TRBJ2-3, with TRBD1 as a possible D gene (6 bases). Germline V gives CDR1 SQVTM, CDR2 ANQGSEA. The V end lost 4 bases, the J end lost 0 bases, and 11 bases lay between the germline ends. The CDR3 is 14 residues long.

The chain employs TRBV2 and TRBJ1-2; D gene uncertain. In germline, CDR1 is SNHLY, CDR2 FYNNEI. V was trimmed by 3 bases and J by 2 bases, leaving 13 bases between them. CDR3 size: 15 residues. CDR3 DNA sequence: TGTGCCAGCAGTGAGCGAGATTTACAGAACTATGGCTACACCTTC. As protein: CASSERDLQNYGYTF.

In nucleotides, the CDR3 is TGTGCCAGCAAACCGAGTTTGAACACTGAAGCTTTCTTT. Protein sequence: CASKPSLNTEAFF. This chain joins TRBV2 and TRBJ1-1; D gene ambiguous. Trimming stripped 7 bases from V and 0 bases from J, with 9 bases between. Germline CDR1 SNHLY, CDR2 FYNNEI. The CDR3 sequence is 13 residues long. The complete variable domain, with remaining parts taken from reference TRBV2 and TRBJ1-1, reads EPEVTQTPSHQVTQMGQEVILRCVPISNHLYFYWYRQILGQKVEFLVSFYNNEISEKSEIFDDQFSVERPDGSNFTLKIRSTKLEDSAMYFCASKPSLNTEAFFGQGTRLTVV.

The chain employs TRBV5-4 and TRBJ2-3; weak D call: TRBD2 (6 bases). This CDR3 is built from 17 residues. Trimming cost V 4 bases and J 3 bases, with 21 bases left between them. Germline CDR1 SGHNT, CDR2 YYREEE (reference sequence). CDR3 DNA: TGTGCCAGCAGCCCTGGAGGTTCGGTAGCGGTTACAGATACGCAGTATTTT. Translation: CASSPGGSVAVTDTQYF.

V gene TRBV28 combines with J gene TRBJ2-7, with D hard to call. Germline CDR1 reads MDHEN; CDR2 reads SYDVKM. V lost 3 bases and J 7 bases, leaving 16 bases between the germline ends. The CDR3 is made up of 14 amino acids. CDR3 region: CASSLGSYHTEQYF. The CDR3 DNA reads as TGTGCCAGCAGTTTGGGCTCATATCATACAGAGCAGTACTTC.

The rearrangement links TRBV18 to TRBJ2-3; TRBD1 aligns across 9 bases. The CDR3 length is 16 residues. Germline loops: CDR1 KGHSH, CDR2 LQKENI. V was clipped by 3 bases and J by 2 bases; unmatched bases: 6. The CDR3 DNA is TGTGCCAGCTCACCGCCGGGACAGGGATTCACAGATACGCAGTATTTT. Encoded protein: CASSPPGQGFTDTQYF. The complete variable domain, with remaining parts taken from reference TRBV18 and TRBJ2-3, reads NAGVMQNPRHLVRRRGQEARLRCSPMKGHSHVYWYRQLPEEGLKFMVYLQKENIIDESGMPKERFSAEFPKEGPSILRIQQVVRGDSAAYFCASSPPGQGFTDTQYFGPGTRLTVL.

The rearrangement links TRBV12-3 or TRBV12-4 to TRBJ2-7; the D is unclear. This CDR3 has 12 amino acids. Between the trimmed V and J ends, which lost 8 bases and 2 bases, there was a span of 10 bases. The CDR3 DNA reads as TGTGCCAGCTCACAGAGAGCCTACGAGCAGTACTTC. Residues: CASSQRAYEQYF.

The chain combines TRBV5-1 with TRBJ1-2; possible D gene TRBD1, 6 bases. The germline V gene has CDR1 SGHRS and CDR2 YFSETQ. This CDR3 has 14 residues. Trimming removed 0 bases at V and 6 bases at J, with 12 bases between. The CDR3 bases are TGCGCCAGCAGCTTGGGGGGACAAGTGGATGGCTACACCTTC. Residues: CASSLGGQVDGYTF.

V and J are TRBV19 and TRBJ1-1; maybe TRBD1 (5 bases). This CDR3 is 16 amino acids long. The germline V gene encodes CDR1 LNHDA and CDR2 SQIVND (reference sequence). With 2 bases removed from V and 0 bases from J, the gap between germline ends came to 13 bases. CDR3 region: CASSIRGVGVNTEAFF. The CDR3 coding sequence is TGTGCCAGTAGTATAAGGGGCGTTGGGGTGAACACTGAAGCTTTCTTT.

The V call is TRBV6-5, the J call TRBJ1-3, with D uncertain. The CDR3 totals 15 residues. V lost 3 bases and J lost 0, with 9 bases in between. The V gene's germline CDR1 is MNHEY and CDR2 SVGAGI. In nucleotides, the CDR3 is TGTGCCAGCAGTTATACAGTGAGCTCTGGAAACACCATATATTTT. Residues: CASSYTVSSGNTIYF.

The chain joins TRBV9 to TRBJ2-3; 8 bases agree with TRBD1. Germline V gives CDR1 SGDLS, CDR2 YYNGEE. The junction had 4 bases not matched to a gene; V was cut back by 3 bases and J by 4 bases. The CDR3 consists of 14 residues. The CDR3 protein is CASSGDRGPDTQYF. The CDR3 DNA reads as TGTGCCAGCAGCGGAGACAGGGGTCCAGATACGCAGTATTTT.